The 31 T cell receptor beta chains below were found in one sample sequenced in a study of T-cell reconstitution after alpha-beta-depleted transplantation in children. For TCRbeta, the library was prepared with unique molecular identifiers. TCRdb re-derived calls from the PCR reads in MiXCR, one entry per CDR3 protein. The repertoire consists of about 610,000 distinct CDR3 sequences, with roughly a tenth occurring once and the leading ten covering approximately 4.1%. Source: PBMCs from the stem cell graft donor, taken from the stem cell graft. These receptor sequences come from a human donor who donated a stem cell graft to a child with acute myeloid leukemia.

This clonotype was recorded at least ten times. V is TRBV29-1 and J is TRBJ1-1, with TRBD1 matching over 7 bases. Germline CDR1 and CDR2: SQVTM and ANQGSEA. With V trimmed by 6 bases and J by 1 base, 8 bases remained unmatched. CDR3 length: 14 residues. This CDR3 is CSVVRTGPNTEAFF. CDR3 sequence (DNA): TGCAGCGTGGTTAGGACAGGCCCGAACACTGAAGCTTTCTTT.

The chain couples TRBV12-3 or TRBV12-4 to TRBJ2-1, with a tentative D call TRBD2 (5 bases). This CDR3 comprises 16 residues. The V gene lost 2 bases and the J gene lost 0 bases, with 11 bases spanning the gap. In nucleotides, the CDR3 is TGTGCCAGCAGTTTATTCACTAGTCGCTCCTACAATGAGCAGTTCTTC. It specifies CASSLFTSRSYNEQFF.

The chain uses TRBV20-1 and TRBJ2-1, with 8 bases matching TRBD2. With 2 bases clipped from V and 8 bases from J, the junction kept 17 bases outside the gene matches. From germline, CDR1 is DFQATT and CDR2 SNEGSKA (reference sequence). The CDR3 runs to 17 residues. CDR3: CSARSLLGAGGLDEQFF. The DNA for the CDR3 is TGCAGTGCTAGATCCCTCCTTGGGGCGGGAGGTCTGGATGAGCAGTTCTTC.

This clonotype was recorded a few times. The rearrangement links TRBV6-1 to TRBJ1-1; TRBD1 is a possible D gene (6 bases). V gave up 7 bases and J gave up 4 bases, with 13 bases separating them. Germline values: CDR1 MNHNS, CDR2 SASEGT. The CDR3 is made up of 13 amino acids. The CDR3 coding sequence is TGTGCCAGCATCACACAGGGAGCCACTGAAGCTTTCTTT. Translated: CASITQGATEAFF.

This clonotype came up many times. This chain uses TRBV6-1 with TRBJ2-7; 12 positions match TRBD2. The germline gives CDR1 MNHNS, CDR2 SASEGT. This CDR3 spans 14 amino acids. After removal of 6 bases from V and 3 bases from J, the junction contained 3 bases not matched to a gene. The CDR3 loop is CASRRTSGVYEQYF. The CDR3 DNA reads TGTGCCAGCAGAAGGACTAGCGGGGTCTACGAGCAGTACTTC.

V and J are TRBV3-1 and TRBJ2-6; 7 nucleotides agree with TRBD1. Germline-derived CDR1 and CDR2 are LGHDT and YNNKEL (reference sequence). Trimming at V came to 4 bases and at J to 3 bases, leaving 12 bases not matched to a gene. CDR3 length equals 18 residues. The CDR3 sequence is CASSLLYTGAVGANVLTF. The CDR3, as DNA: TGTGCCAGCAGCCTACTCTATACAGGGGCCGTTGGGGCCAACGTCCTGACTTTC.

This clonotype has a count of ten or more. This rearrangement joins TRBV6-5 to TRBJ2-7; D perhaps matches TRBD1 (5 bases). CDR3 length: 14 amino acids. V gave up 0 bases and J gave up 6 bases, with 12 bases separating them. Germline V gives CDR1 MNHEY, CDR2 SVGAGI. As DNA, the CDR3 is TGTGCCAGCAGTTACTCGAGTCAGGGCACCGAGCAGTACTTC. This codes for CASSYSSQGTEQYF.

The gene calls are TRBV28 and TRBJ1-5; D unresolved. Trimming took off 4 bases at V and 1 base at J, with 11 bases between the two ends. Looked up from germline, CDR1 is MDHEN and CDR2 is SYDVKM. The CDR3 runs 15 residues. Written as DNA, the CDR3 is TGTGCCAGCAGTTCCCCGGGTAGGAGCAATCAGCCCCAGCATTTT. It encodes CASSSPGRSNQPQHF.

The V gene is TRBV12-3 or TRBV12-4, the J gene TRBJ2-7; 8 bases fit TRBD2. The ends lost 8 bases at V and 2 bases at J; junction bases unmatched: 5. The CDR3 consists of 13 residues. The CDR3 DNA sequence: TGTGCCAGCTCGGCGGGAGGAACCTACGAGCAGTACTTC. Its protein is CASSAGGTYEQYF.

This clonotype was detected a few times. This sequence joins TRBV24-1 and TRBJ2-2; D assignment may be TRBD1 or TRBD2 (5 bases each). V dropped 4 bases and J dropped 0 bases, with 20 bases sitting between them. This CDR3 spans 19 amino acids. Germline V gene lookup returns CDR1 KGHDR and CDR2 SFDVKD. The CDR3 DNA follows: TGTGCCACCAGTGACCTTCCGCCAGGGACCACTTCGAACACCGGGGAGCTGTTTTTT. This translates into CATSDLPPGTTSNTGELFF.

In this sample, this clonotype turned up many times. The chain employs TRBV9 and TRBJ1-3; D is perhaps TRBD1 (5 bases). Trimming took off 4 bases at V and 0 bases at J, with 8 bases between the two ends. This CDR3 is 14 amino acids long. Per germline, CDR1 SGDLS and CDR2 YYNGEE. CDR3: CASSFQGSGNTIYF. The CDR3 nucleotides are TGTGCCAGCAGCTTCCAGGGCTCTGGAAACACCATATATTTT.

This clonotype was found a few times. J is TRBJ2-7 and V is TRBV5-1; D is perhaps TRBD2 (6 bases). This CDR3 spans 16 amino acids. CDR1 and CDR2 from the germline V gene are SGHRS and YFSETQ. V lost 0 bases, J lost 0 bases, and 13 bases lay in between. This CDR3 reads CASSLEGAGFSYEQYF. For the CDR3, the DNA is TGCGCCAGCAGCTTGGAAGGGGCGGGGTTCTCCTACGAGCAGTACTTC.

This clonotype was observed a few times. J is TRBJ2-7 and V is TRBV30, with TRBD2 matching 13 bases. After removal of 5 bases from V and 2 bases from J, the junction contained 12 bases not matched to a gene. The germline gives CDR1 GTSNPN, CDR2 SVGIG (reference sequence). The CDR3 has 17 amino acids. This CDR3 reads CAWDSGLAGAITYEQYF. CDR3 coding DNA: TGTGCCTGGGATTCTGGACTAGCGGGAGCAATAACCTACGAGCAGTACTTC.

Here the CDR3 DNA reads TGCGCCAGCAGTGGAGGCGACAGAAAACAAGAGACCCAGTACTTC. Encoded protein: CASSGGDRKQETQYF. The chain uses TRBV5-1 and TRBJ2-5, with D perhaps being TRBD1 or TRBD2 (5 bases each). The length of the CDR3 is 15 residues. V was shortened by 5 bases and J by 2 bases, with 16 bases between the two germline ends. Germline V gives CDR1 SGHRS, CDR2 YFSETQ.

The chain employs TRBV12-3 or TRBV12-4 and TRBJ2-2, with 11 nucleotides matching TRBD2. J gave up 1 base and V 5 bases, and 3 bases lay outside the gene matches. This CDR3 contains 16 residues. DNA of the CDR3: TGTGCCAGCAGTCCTACTAGCGGGAGGAACACCGGGGAGCTGTTTTTT. It encodes CASSPTSGRNTGELFF.

At least ten counts were recorded for this clonotype. This chain links TRBV20-1 with TRBJ1-2, with TRBD1 as a possible D gene (6 bases). Germline values: CDR1 DFQATT, CDR2 SNEGSKA (reference sequence). The CDR3 runs 14 residues. V was shortened by 3 bases and J by 4 bases, with 15 bases between the two germline ends. CDR3 in amino acids: CSARRTDSPYGYTF. CDR3 bases: TGCAGTGCTAGGCGAACGGACAGTCCCTATGGCTACACCTTC.

There are many counts of this clonotype. V gene TRBV12-3 or TRBV12-4 combines with J gene TRBJ2-1; weak D call: TRBD1 (6 bases). V lost 5 bases and J lost 4, with 30 bases in between. The CDR3 runs 20 residues. The CDR3 region is CASSHLQGSSPIGGYNEQFF. The CDR3 region has the DNA TGTGCCAGCAGTCATCTACAGGGAAGTTCGCCCATTGGCGGTTACAATGAGCAGTTCTTC.

This rearrangement joins TRBV12-3 or TRBV12-4 to TRBJ2-1; 7 nucleotides agree with TRBD2. The CDR3 sequence is 15 residues long. J was trimmed by 8 bases and V by 6 bases; bases with no gene match: 13. In DNA, the CDR3 is TGTGCCAGCAGCTCAGCGGGGCTAGAGGGCGATGAGCAGTTCTTC. Its translation: CASSSAGLEGDEQFF.

This clonotype appeared many times. This chain links TRBV29-1 with TRBJ2-5, with D possibly matching TRBD2 (5 bases). Germline CDR1 SQVTM, CDR2 ANQGSEA. Trimming stripped 1 base from V and 5 bases from J, with 26 bases between. The CDR3 runs 18 residues. The CDR3 coding sequence is TGCAGCGTTGAAGGCCTCGAGAGGGCAAGTGTTTTCGTGGAGACCCAGTACTTC. As protein: CSVEGLERASVFVETQYF.

The CDR3 region is CASSAFPSLPYEQYF. In DNA, the CDR3 is TGTGCCAGCAGTGCTTTCCCTAGTCTCCCCTACGAGCAGTACTTC. V is TRBV27 and J is TRBJ2-7; no firm D call. V lost 5 bases, J lost 2 bases, and 16 bases lay in between. The germline gives CDR1 MNHEY, CDR2 SMNVEV (reference sequence). The CDR3 contains 15 residues.

J is TRBJ2-3 and V is TRBV20-1; D is undetermined. CDR1 and CDR2 from the germline V gene are DFQATT and SNEGSKA (reference sequence). This CDR3 is 15 amino acids long. The V end was cut by 4 bases, the J end by 0 bases, with 14 bases between. CDR3 nucleotides: TGCAGTGCTACTTCCCGGACGGTTAGCACAGATACGCAGTATTTT. This codes for CSATSRTVSTDTQYF.

This clonotype was counted only a few times. The chain joins TRBV5-6 to TRBJ2-7; D ambiguous. Trimming pared 2 bases from V and 4 bases from J, leaving 16 bases between. Germline lookup yields CDR1 SGHDT and CDR2 YYEEEE. The CDR3 has 15 residues. DNA of the CDR3: TGTGCCAGCAGCTTACAAAAACAGAAGTCTTACGAGCAGTACTTC. Its translation is CASSLQKQKSYEQYF.

This clonotype was detected a few times. DNA for the CDR3: TGTGCCAGCAGTTCGGGCCTTAGCGAGACCCAGTACTTC. Residues: CASSSGLSETQYF. The V call is TRBV12-3 or TRBV12-4, the J call TRBJ2-5; D unclear. V was cut by 4 bases and J by 5 bases, with 11 bases left in between. The CDR3 sequence is 13 residues long.

This rearrangement joins TRBV7-3 to TRBJ1-1; tentative D call: TRBD1 (6 bases). This CDR3 is 14 amino acids long. The germline gives CDR1 SGHTA, CDR2 FQGTGA. The V gene lost 5 bases and the J gene lost 11 bases, with 21 bases spanning the gap. CDR3 protein: CASSRSWVGGVAFF. CDR3 in DNA: TGTGCCAGCAGCCGATCGTGGGTCGGGGGCGTCGCTTTCTTT. The full variable domain, its missing parts supplied by reference TRBV7-3 and TRBJ1-1, is GAGVSQTPSNKVTEKGKYVELRCDPISGHTALYWYRQSLGQGPEFLIYFQGTGAADDSGLPNDRFFAVRPEGSVSTLKIQRTERGDSAVYLCASSRSWVGGVAFFGQGTRLTVV.

The table lists this clonotype with many counts. J is TRBJ2-1 and V is TRBV20-1; TRBD2 matches at 11 bases. V shed 3 bases, J shed 6 bases, and the junction held 10 bases outside the gene matches. The CDR3 has 16 residues. Germline V CDR1 and CDR2: DFQATT, SNEGSKA (reference sequence). CDR3 in DNA: TGCAGTGCTAGGTACCCGACTAGCGGGATATCCAATGAGCAGTTCTTC. This codes for CSARYPTSGISNEQFF.

The chain uses TRBV5-1 and TRBJ2-7; 8 bases are a match to TRBD2. The CDR3 covers 15 residues. Germline-derived CDR1 and CDR2 are SGHRS and YFSETQ. V dropped 1 base and J dropped 5; count of bases not matched to a gene: 8. CDR3 in amino acids: CASSLTPAGVHEQYF. The CDR3 DNA is TGCGCCAGCAGCTTGACACCAGCGGGAGTCCACGAGCAGTACTTC.

This sequence joins TRBV6-1 and TRBJ2-7; D perhaps matches TRBD2 (5 bases). Per the germline V gene, CDR1 is MNHNS and CDR2 is SASEGT. Trimming stripped 5 bases from V and 3 bases from J, with 14 bases between. The CDR3 totals 14 residues. CDR3 sequence (DNA): TGTGCCAGCAGTCCGGACTCCGTTAGCTACGAGCAGTACTTC. This sequence encodes CASSPDSVSYEQYF.

The chain is built from TRBV12-3 or TRBV12-4 and TRBJ1-1; TRBD1 is a possible D gene (5 bases). Trimming took 6 bases from V and 6 from J, leaving 14 bases between them. This CDR3 has 13 residues. CDR3 protein: CASSPRDAPEAFF. The CDR3 region has the DNA TGTGCCAGCAGCCCCCGGGACGCCCCTGAAGCTTTCTTT.

The chain employs TRBV5-1 and TRBJ2-3; TRBD2 aligns across 9 bases. J gave up 4 bases and V 5 bases, and 17 bases lay outside the gene matches. There are 18 residues in the CDR3. CDR1 is SGHRS and CDR2 is YFSETQ in the germline V gene. For the CDR3, the DNA is TGCGCCAGCAGACAATGGAGACAGGGTGCGGGAGGGGCAGATACGCAGTATTTT. It codes for CASRQWRQGAGGADTQYF. Based on the CDR3 plus reference TRBV5-1 and TRBJ2-3, the full variable domain is KAGVTQTPRYLIKTRGQQVTLSCSPISGHRSVSWYQQTPGQGLQFLFEYFSETQRNKGNFPGRFSGRQFSNSRSEMNVSTLELGDSALYLCASRQWRQGAGGADTQYFGPGTRLTVL.

The chain employs TRBV25-1 and TRBJ1-1; 8 positions match TRBD1. Germline-derived CDR1 and CDR2 are MGHDK and SYGVNS. CDR3 size: 14 residues. The J segment lost 4 bases and the V segment lost 2 bases, leaving 3 bases of the junction unmatched. CDR3 region: CASSEAGGGTEAFF. Written as DNA, the CDR3 is TGTGCCAGCAGTGAAGCAGGGGGCGGCACTGAAGCTTTCTTT.

This clonotype was detected a few times. The genes are TRBV12-3 or TRBV12-4 and TRBJ2-2; the D is unclear. V was pared by 8 bases and J by 7 bases, with 17 bases between. This CDR3 is 14 amino acids long. The CDR3 DNA reads as TGTGCCAGCTTAGGCGCCTCGGTCTTCGGGGAGCTGTTTTTT. It encodes CASLGASVFGELFF.